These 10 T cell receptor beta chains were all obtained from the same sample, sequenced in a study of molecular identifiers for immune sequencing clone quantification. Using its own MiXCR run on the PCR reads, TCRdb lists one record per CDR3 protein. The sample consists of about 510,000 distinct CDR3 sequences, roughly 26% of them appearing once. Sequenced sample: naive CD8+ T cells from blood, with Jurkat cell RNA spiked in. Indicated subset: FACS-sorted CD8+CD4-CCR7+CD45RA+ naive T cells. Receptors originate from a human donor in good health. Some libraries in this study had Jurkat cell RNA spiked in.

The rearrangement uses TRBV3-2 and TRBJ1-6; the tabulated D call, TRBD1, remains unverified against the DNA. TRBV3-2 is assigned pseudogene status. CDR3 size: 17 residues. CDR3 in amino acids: CAGSQVQRRGRVSPLHF. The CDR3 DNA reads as TGTGCCGGCAGCCAAGTACAGAGGAGGGGGCGAGTTTCACCCCTCCACTTT.

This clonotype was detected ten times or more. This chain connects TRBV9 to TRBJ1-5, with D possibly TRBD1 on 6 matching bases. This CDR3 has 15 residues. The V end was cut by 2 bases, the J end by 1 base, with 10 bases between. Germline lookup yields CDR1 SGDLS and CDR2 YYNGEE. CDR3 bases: TGTGCCAGCAGCGTCGATCAGGGGAGCAATCAGCCCCAGCATTTT. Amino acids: CASSVDQGSNQPQHF.

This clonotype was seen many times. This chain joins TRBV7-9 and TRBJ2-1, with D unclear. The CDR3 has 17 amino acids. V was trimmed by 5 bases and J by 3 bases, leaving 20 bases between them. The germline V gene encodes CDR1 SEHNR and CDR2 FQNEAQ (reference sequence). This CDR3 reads CASSPSQILSVYNEQFF. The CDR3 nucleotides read TGTGCCAGCAGCCCAAGTCAGATTTTGAGCGTCTACAATGAGCAGTTCTTC.

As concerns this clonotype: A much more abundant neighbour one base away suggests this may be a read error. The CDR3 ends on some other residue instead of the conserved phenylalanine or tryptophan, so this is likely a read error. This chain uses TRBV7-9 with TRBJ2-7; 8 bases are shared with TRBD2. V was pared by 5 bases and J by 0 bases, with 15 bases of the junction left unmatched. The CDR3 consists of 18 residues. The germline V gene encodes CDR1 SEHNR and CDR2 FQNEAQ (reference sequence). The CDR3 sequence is CASSPRTSTREDSYEQYS. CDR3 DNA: TGTGCCAGCAGCCCAAGAACCTCGACGCGGGAGGACTCCTACGAGCAGTACTCC.

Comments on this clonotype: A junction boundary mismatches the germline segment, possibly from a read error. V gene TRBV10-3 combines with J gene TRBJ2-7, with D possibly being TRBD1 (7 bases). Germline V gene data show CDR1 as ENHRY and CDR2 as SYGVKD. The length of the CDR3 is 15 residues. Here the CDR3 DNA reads TGTGCCGTCAGTGAGCCGGGGGACAGAACCTACGAGCAGTACTTC. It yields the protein CAVSEPGDRTYEQYF.

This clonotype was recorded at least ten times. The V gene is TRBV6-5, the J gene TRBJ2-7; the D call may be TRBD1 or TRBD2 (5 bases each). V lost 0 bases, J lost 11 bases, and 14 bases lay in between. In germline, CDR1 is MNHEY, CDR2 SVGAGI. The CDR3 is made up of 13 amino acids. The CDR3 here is CASSYSDPMGEYF. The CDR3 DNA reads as TGTGCCAGCAGTTACTCGGATCCGATGGGGGAGTACTTC.

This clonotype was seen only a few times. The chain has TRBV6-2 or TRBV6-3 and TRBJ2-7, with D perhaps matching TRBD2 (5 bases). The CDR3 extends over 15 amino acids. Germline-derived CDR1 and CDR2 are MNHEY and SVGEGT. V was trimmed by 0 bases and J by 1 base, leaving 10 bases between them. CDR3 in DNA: TGTGCCAGCAGTTACTCGTCGGGGTGGTCCTACGAGCAGTACTTC. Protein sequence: CASSYSSGWSYEQYF.

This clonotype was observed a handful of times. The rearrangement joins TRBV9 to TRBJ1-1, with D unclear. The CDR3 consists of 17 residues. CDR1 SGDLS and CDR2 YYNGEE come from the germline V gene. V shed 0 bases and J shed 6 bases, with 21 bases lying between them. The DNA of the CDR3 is TGTGCCAGCAGCGTAGGCCCCCGGACGGCCGAGAAGGCTGAAGCTTTCTTT. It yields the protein CASSVGPRTAEKAEAFF.

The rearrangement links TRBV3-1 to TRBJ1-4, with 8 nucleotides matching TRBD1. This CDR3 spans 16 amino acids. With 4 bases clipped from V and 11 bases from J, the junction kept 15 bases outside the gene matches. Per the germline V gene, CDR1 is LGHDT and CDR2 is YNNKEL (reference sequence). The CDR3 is CASSLKLTGDRDKLFF. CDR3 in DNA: TGTGCCAGCAGCCTTAAGCTGACAGGGGATAGAGATAAACTGTTTTTT.

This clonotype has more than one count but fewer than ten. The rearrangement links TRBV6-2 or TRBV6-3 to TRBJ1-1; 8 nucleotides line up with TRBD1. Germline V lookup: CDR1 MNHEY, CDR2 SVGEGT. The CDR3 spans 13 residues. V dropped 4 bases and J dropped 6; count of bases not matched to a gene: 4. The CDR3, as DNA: TGTGCCAGCAGTTGGACAGGGAGATCTGAAGCTTTCTTT. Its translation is CASSWTGRSEAFF.